This TCR beta chain was profiled in a study of T-cell memory formation after mild COVID-19. Study-wide background: TCR clusters were mostly confined to one donor each.

CDR3 length: 15 amino acids. The germline V gene has CDR1 MDHEN and CDR2 SYDVKM. V lost 5 bases to trimming and J lost 2 bases; unmatched junction nucleotides: 3. This clonotype has more than one count but fewer than ten. The antigen remains unidentified. Constant-segment primers were used for 5'RACE, and the resulting TCR alpha and TCR beta cDNA libraries carried sample barcodes and UMIs. Via MiXCR, TCRdb re-called the 5' RACE reads, giving one row per CDR3 protein. The sample lists over 350,000 distinct CDR3 sequences; 15% to 20% were seen once. Study conclusions and caveats: There was a balanced CD4/CD8 profile in clones contracting day 15 to 85, and later expanders leaned CD4+.

The specimen sequenced was PBMCs or a T cell subset sorted from them (not recorded which). This sequence joins TRBV28 and TRBJ1-5, with TRBD1 matching 10 bases. The receptor was derived from a young man who had mild COVID-19 (a few samples of this study predate the infection). Cell type and time point are not known. CDR3 protein: CASSEGTGGNQPQHF. For the CDR3, the DNA is TGTGCCAGCAGTGAGGGGACAGGGGGCAATCAGCCCCAGCATTTT.